The source of this T cell receptor beta chain is a study of cytomegalovirus exposure and HLA in healthy donors. General study results and limits: Among donors in an Asian-associated ancestry cluster, a later analysis reportedly found fewer N-insertions than the roughly 610-donor mean. Presence/absence analyses treated sequencing depth as roughly uniform across donors.

This CDR3 region has 14 residues. The ends lost 5 bases at V and 3 bases at J; junction bases unmatched: 4. CDR1 and CDR2 (germline): LNHDA, SQIVND (reference sequence). Donors likely had unrecorded immune exposures despite being nominally healthy when sampled. This clone appeared once. Its specificity is unknown. Primers for the PCR totalled 60 Vbeta and 13 Jbeta. Profiling relied on immunoSEQ multiplex PCR, and the TCRdb table lists in-frame clones only, not all of them. The repertoire includes under 150,000 clones, around nine tenths of them detected once, and 4.5% to 6.5% sits in the top ten. The chain recombines TRBV19 with TRBJ2-7; TRBD1 matches at 10 bases. Sequencing was performed on PBMCs. The TCR sequence derives from a woman in her 30s in good health and CMV-seronegative. The CDR3 sequence: CASSPWTGGYEQYF. CDR3 in DNA: TGTGCCAGTAGTCCGTGGACAGGGGGCTACGAGCAGTACTTC.